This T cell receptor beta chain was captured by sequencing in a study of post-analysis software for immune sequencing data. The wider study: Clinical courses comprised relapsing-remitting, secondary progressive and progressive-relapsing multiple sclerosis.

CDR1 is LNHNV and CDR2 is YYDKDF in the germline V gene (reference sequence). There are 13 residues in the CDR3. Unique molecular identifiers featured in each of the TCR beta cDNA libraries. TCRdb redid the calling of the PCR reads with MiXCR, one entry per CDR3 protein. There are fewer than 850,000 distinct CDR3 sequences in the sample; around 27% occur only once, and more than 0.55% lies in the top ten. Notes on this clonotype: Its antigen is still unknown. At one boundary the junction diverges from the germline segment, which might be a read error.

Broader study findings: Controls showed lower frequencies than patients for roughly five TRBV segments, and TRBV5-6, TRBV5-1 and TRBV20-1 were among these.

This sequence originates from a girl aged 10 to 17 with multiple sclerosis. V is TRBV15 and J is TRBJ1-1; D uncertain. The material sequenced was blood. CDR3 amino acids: CAASSPGDTEAFF. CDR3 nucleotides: TGTGCCGCCAGCAGTCCCGGCGACACTGAAGCTTTCTTT.